This T cell receptor beta chain was found in a study of T cell responses to AZD1222 COVID-19 vaccine. Clones were sequenced by immunoSEQ multiplex PCR, and TCRdb holds only the in-frame ones, with some missing. Here the sample spans 150,000 or so clones, about 88% being singletons. CDR3 size: 15 residues. With 5 bases clipped from V and 4 bases from J, the junction kept 9 bases outside the gene matches. Germline V gives CDR1 SGHAT, CDR2 FQNNGV. Study-wide points: Every sample of the repertoires postdated the peak T cell response. Most donors were white British, females outnumbered males, and clonal diversity was possibly underestimated. Across the whole spike, CD4 TCRs peaked at regions 160-218 and 743-854. Baseline antibody screening turned up just a handful of seropositive AZD1222 recipients.

Note on this clone: What it binds is not known.

V gene TRBV11-2 combines with J gene TRBJ2-3; 7 bases are a match to TRBD1. This TCR was recovered from an adult in good health. The sample in question was peripheral blood, obtained on day 0 of AZD1222 vaccination. CDR3 DNA sequence: TGTGCCAGCAGCCCTGGGGGACAGCGTGCAGATACGCAGTATTTT. Translated, it gives CASSPGGQRADTQYF.